This TCR beta chain was profiled in a study of T-cell memory formation after mild COVID-19. Study results and caveats: For second-wave clones that peaked at day 37, SARS-CoV-2 specificity went unverified. In pre-infection memory, a portion of responding clones appeared, which suggested that cross-reactive memory joined.

One entry per CDR3 protein results from TCRdb running MiXCR on the 5' RACE reads. This table has 350,000 to 500,000 distinct CDR3 sequences, 20% appearing once. As concerns this clonotype: No antigen is known for it.

The clonotype originates from an adult woman who had mild COVID-19 (a few samples of this study predate the infection). Cell type and time point are not known. Sequencing was performed on PBMCs or a T cell subset sorted from them (not recorded which).

CDR3 in DNA: TGCAGTGCTAGAGATCGGGGGGAAAGGGGATGGGCCTGGGCTGAAGCTTTCTTT. It codes for CSARDRGERGWAWAEAFF. This rearrangement joins TRBV20-1 to TRBJ1-1; a possible D gene is TRBD1 (5 bases). This CDR3 has 18 amino acids. The V and J ends lost 0 bases and 6 bases respectively, with 26 bases between them. Per the germline V gene, CDR1 is DFQATT and CDR2 is SNEGSKA (reference sequence).